This section outlines one T cell receptor (beta chain) sequence together with its context. Its target is not known. Each donor was a healthy Caucasian individual from Russia, aged about 6 to 100. The CDR3 has 15 residues. Trimming took 4 bases from V and 5 from J; bases not matched to a gene: 11. CDR1 and CDR2 from the germline V gene are SGDLS and YYNGEE. The data originate from a study of blood T cells in healthy people across ages. Study results and limitations: Comparison with aged donors showed that long-lived donors had more naive CD4+ cells and higher diversity. Older individuals had lower TCR beta diversity per million T cells (the decline was roughly linear).

Sample-barcoded 5' priming and a J-beta primer mix drove a second PCR of roughly 6 to 12 cycles. One entry per CDR3 protein results from TCRdb running MiXCR on the 5' RACE reads. The data contain more than 600,000 distinct CDR3 sequences, more than 20% of them singletons. This sample was shared with a second study, whose subject was T cells of mothers and their children. From that paper: It was found that thymic selection shapes TCR recombination output similarly in related and unrelated pairs.

The V call is TRBV9, the J call TRBJ2-5; TRBD1 agrees at 7 bases. Sample: blood. The clonotype originates from a boy aged 5-17 years in good health. The CDR3 DNA reads TGTGCCAGCAGCCCCCGTGACAGGGTTGGGGAGACCCAGTACTTC. This codes for CASSPRDRVGETQYF.